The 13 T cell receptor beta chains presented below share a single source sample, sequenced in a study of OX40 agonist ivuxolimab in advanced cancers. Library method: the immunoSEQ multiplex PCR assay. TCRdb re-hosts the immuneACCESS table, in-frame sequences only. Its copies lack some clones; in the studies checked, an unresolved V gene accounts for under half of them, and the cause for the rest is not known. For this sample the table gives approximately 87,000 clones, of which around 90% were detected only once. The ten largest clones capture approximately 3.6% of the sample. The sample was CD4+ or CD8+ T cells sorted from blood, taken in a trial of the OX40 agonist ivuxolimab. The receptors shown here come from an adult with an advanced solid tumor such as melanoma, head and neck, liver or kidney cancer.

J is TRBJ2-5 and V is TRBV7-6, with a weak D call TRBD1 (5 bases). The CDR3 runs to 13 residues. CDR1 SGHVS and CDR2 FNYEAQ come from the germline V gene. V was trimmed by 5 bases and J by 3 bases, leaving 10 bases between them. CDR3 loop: CASSGYRKETQYF. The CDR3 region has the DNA TGTGCCAGCAGCGGATACAGGAAAGAGACCCAGTACTTC.

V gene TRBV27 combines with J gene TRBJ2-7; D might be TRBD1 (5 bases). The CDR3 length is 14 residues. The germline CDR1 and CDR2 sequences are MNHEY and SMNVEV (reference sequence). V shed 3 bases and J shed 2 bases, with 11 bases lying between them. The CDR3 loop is CASSFLGRTYEQYF. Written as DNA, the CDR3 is TGTGCCAGCAGTTTCTTGGGGCGCACCTACGAGCAGTACTTC.

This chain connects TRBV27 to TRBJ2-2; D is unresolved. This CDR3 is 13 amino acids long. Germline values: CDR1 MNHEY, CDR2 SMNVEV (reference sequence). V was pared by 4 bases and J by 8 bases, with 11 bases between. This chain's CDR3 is CASSSSLGGELFF. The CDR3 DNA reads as TGTGCCAGCAGTTCTAGTCTGGGGGGGGAGCTGTTTTTT.

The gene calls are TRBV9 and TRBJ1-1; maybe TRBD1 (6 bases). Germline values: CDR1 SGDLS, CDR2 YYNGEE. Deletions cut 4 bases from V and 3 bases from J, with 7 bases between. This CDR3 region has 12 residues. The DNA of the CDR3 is TGTGCCAGCAGCCCAGGGGACACTGAAGCTTTCTTT. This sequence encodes CASSPGDTEAFF. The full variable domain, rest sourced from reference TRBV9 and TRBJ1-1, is DSGVTQTPKHLITATGQRVTLRCSPRSGDLSVYWYQQSLDQGLQFLIQYYNGEERAKGNILERFSAQQFPDLHSELNLSSLELGDSALYFCASSPGDTEAFFGQGTRLTVV.

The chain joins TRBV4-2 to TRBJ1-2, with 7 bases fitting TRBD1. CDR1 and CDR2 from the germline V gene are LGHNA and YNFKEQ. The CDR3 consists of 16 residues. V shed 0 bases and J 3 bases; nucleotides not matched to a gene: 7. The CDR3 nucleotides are TGTGCCAGCAGCCAAGAACCGGGACAGTCTCACTATGGCTACACCTTC. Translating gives CASSQEPGQSHYGYTF.

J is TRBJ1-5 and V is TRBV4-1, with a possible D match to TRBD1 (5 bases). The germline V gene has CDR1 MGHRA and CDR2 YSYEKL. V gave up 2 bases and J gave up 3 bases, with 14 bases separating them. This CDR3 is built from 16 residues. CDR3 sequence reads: CASSQRSGTPNQPQHF. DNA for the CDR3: TGCGCCAGCAGCCAAAGGAGCGGGACTCCCAATCAGCCCCAGCATTTT.

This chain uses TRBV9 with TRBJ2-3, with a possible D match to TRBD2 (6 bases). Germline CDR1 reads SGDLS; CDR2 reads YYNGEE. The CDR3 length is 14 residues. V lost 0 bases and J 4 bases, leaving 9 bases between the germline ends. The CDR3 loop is CASSVGSGADTQYF. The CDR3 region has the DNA TGTGCCAGCAGCGTAGGCTCGGGGGCAGATACGCAGTATTTT.

The CDR3 DNA is TGTGCCAGCAGCTTGGGCACAGGGGGCGAGTACGCTGAGCAGTTCTTC. It specifies CASSLGTGGEYAEQFF. The rearrangement uses TRBV5-6 and TRBJ2-1, with 9 bases lining up with TRBD1. V trimming: 0 bases; J trimming: 9 bases; junction bases outside the gene matches: 10. Germline-derived CDR1 and CDR2 are SGHDT and YYEEEE. This CDR3 has 16 residues.

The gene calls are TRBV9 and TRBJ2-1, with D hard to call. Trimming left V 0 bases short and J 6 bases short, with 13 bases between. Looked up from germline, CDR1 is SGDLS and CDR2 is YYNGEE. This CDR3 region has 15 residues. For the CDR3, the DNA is TGTGCCAGCAGCGTAGGCGGAAACCAGCTCAATGAGCAGTTCTTC. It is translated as CASSVGGNQLNEQFF.

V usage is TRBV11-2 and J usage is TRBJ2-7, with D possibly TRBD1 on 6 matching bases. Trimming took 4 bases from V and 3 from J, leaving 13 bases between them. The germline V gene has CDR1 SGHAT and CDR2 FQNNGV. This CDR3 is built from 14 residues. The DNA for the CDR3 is TGTGCCAGCAGCTCCAGACAGGAAGGCTACGAGCAGTACTTC. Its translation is CASSSRQEGYEQYF.

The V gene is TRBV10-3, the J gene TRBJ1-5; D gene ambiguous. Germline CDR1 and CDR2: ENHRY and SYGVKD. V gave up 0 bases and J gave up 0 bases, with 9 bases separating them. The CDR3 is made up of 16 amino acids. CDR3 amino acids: CAISESGTYSNQPQHF. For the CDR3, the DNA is TGTGCCATCAGTGAGTCGGGCACTTATAGCAATCAGCCCCAGCATTTT.

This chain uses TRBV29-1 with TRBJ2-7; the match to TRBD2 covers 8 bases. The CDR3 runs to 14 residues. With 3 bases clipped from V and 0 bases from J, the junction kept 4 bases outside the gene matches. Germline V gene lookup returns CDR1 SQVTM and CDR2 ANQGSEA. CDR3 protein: CSVDREGASYEQYF. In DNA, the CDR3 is TGCAGCGTTGACCGGGAGGGCGCCTCCTACGAGCAGTACTTC.

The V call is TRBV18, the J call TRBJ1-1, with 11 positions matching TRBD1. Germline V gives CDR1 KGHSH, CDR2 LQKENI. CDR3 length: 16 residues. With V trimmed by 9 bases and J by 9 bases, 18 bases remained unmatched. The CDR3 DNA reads TGTGCCAGTCTTACCGGACAGGGGGCCCCTTCGAGCCAAGCTTTCTTT. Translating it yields CASLTGQGAPSSQAFF.